A single sample is the source of the 4 T cell receptor beta chains below, sequenced in a study of T cells in Graves' hyperthyroidism and ophthalmopathy. TCR beta CDR3 region amplification was performed from RNA transcripts. Initially, a first-round RT-PCR of the TCR CDR3 employed the HTBI primer set. TCRdb itself ran the multiplex PCR reads through MiXCR, one entry per CDR3 protein. The data show fewer than 850,000 distinct CDR3 sequences, around 16% seen once. The sequencing input was blood. Every receptor here comes from a man aged 50 to 60 with Graves' hyperthyroidism.

This clonotype was found many times. CDR3 DNA sequence: TGTGCCAGCAGCGCCCGAGGGGCTGGATATAATGAGCAGTTCTTC. It specifies CASSARGAGYNEQFF. The gene calls are TRBV7-2 and TRBJ2-1; either TRBD1 or TRBD2 may supply D (5 bases each). Trimming stripped 5 bases from V and 7 bases from J, with 18 bases between. The CDR3 extends over 15 amino acids. Germline loops: CDR1 SGHTA, CDR2 FQGNSA.

This clonotype was detected a few times. This rearrangement joins TRBV6-5 to TRBJ2-2; 7 bases map to TRBD2. CDR1 is MNHEY and CDR2 is SVGAGI in the germline V gene. V gave up 2 bases and J gave up 2 bases; unmatched junction bases: 11. This CDR3 is built from 18 residues. CDR3 loop: CASSYPPGRPINTGELFF. The CDR3 nucleotides read TGTGCCAGCAGTTACCCCCCCGGGAGGCCGATAAACACCGGGGAGCTGTTTTTT.

The V and J genes are TRBV2 and TRBJ2-5; TRBD1 agrees at 8 bases. Germline assignment: CDR1 SNHLY and CDR2 FYNNEI. V shed 4 bases, J shed 5 bases, and the junction held 3 bases outside the gene matches. The CDR3 covers 13 residues. Here the CDR3 reads CASSADRAETQYF. CDR3 nucleotides: TGTGCCAGCAGTGCGGACAGGGCGGAGACCCAGTACTTC.

This clonotype showed up many times. A much more abundant neighbour one base away suggests this may be a read error. This rearrangement joins TRBV7-2 to TRBJ2-5; 7 bases fit TRBD1. The CDR3 runs to 15 residues. Germline V gene lookup returns CDR1 SGHTA and CDR2 FQGNSA. CDR3 amino acids: CASSPRTGWQETQHF. The CDR3 nucleotides read TGTGCCAGCAGCCCTAGGACAGGTTGGCAAGAGACCCAGCACTTC.